This TCR beta chain is from a study of radiotherapy plus CTLA-4 blockade in lung cancer. CDR3 length: 15 amino acids. Trimming took off 0 bases at V and 8 bases at J, with 16 bases between the two ends. Germline CDR1 is SGHVS and CDR2 is FQNEAQ. This clone was seen just once. What it recognizes is unknown. Data came from immunoSEQ multiplex PCR; TCRdb stores just in-frame clones and leaves some out. The sample carries over 75,000 clones, 80% to 85% recorded once. Overall study results and limits: The best prediction of response reportedly came from early blood T cell clone dynamics, with interferon-beta.

Chemo-refractory metastatic non-small-cell lung cancer patients were treated with focal radiation plus CTLA-4 blockade with ipilimumab. The chain carries TRBV7-8 and TRBJ1-2; no firm D call. The receptor was isolated from a human donor with non-small cell lung cancer who had stable disease on radiotherapy plus ipilimumab. The source material was peripheral blood, sampled from a patient treated with radiotherapy plus ipilimumab. The CDR3 nucleotides are TGTGCCAGCAGCTTAGCAATCCGGGAGTCTGGGGGCTACACCTTC. Translated: CASSLAIRESGGYTF. The full variable domain, in which reference TRBV7-8 and TRBJ1-2 provide the parts outside the CDR3, is GAGVSQSPRYKVAKRGQDVALRCDPISGHVSLFWYQQALGQGPEFLTYFQNEAQLDKSGLPSDRFFAERPEGSVSTLKIQRTQQEDSAVYLCASSLAIRESGGYTFGSGTRLTVV.